Included here is one T cell receptor beta chain sequence, with context. Its antigen is unknown. The sample holds no much larger clone one base away, and base qualities are not on file. V and J lose 4 bases and 7 bases, and a span of 14 bases separates them. From the germline V gene (reference sequence), CDR1 is LNHNV and CDR2 is YYDKDF. The CDR3, from cysteine to phenylalanine, totals 14 residues. CDR3 DNA is the only sequence kept; it has 42 bases, read in frame from the first base. The data derive from a study of blood T cell repertoires in COVID-19 (TCRdb year 2020). The study in broad terms: Samples covering the acute and convalescent phases of COVID-19 were provided by collaborators in the United States, Italy and Spain. The material from the prospective study consisted of cDNA or gDNA derived from T cells, B-cell-depleted T cells, or PBMCs. Subjects who had been exposed to COVID-19, were actively infected with it, or had recovered from it provided the deeply sampled blood TCRbeta repertoires that made up the dataset. The repertoires were released in a freely available public database meant as a resource for research on the immune response to SARS-CoV-2. Samples were obtained from the ongoing ImmuneRACE study (first 160 participants) and from over 1,000 subjects provided by 6 global collaborators. Sample metadata almost always included a de-identified subject ID, COVID-19 status, age in years and sex. Where HLA class I and class II types were available, the types were taken from metadata supplied by the sample provider, not from assay-based typing. Study-level results and caveats: The amount of clinical and demographic metadata varied by source and participant and was provided uncurated.

Collaborating institutions collected whole blood in K2EDTA tubes following their own protocols. For TCRbeta analysis, collaborators shipped samples in one of three forms: frozen whole blood, isolated PBMCs, or DNA extracted from either of those sample types. TCRbeta CDR3 regions were amplified from genomic DNA by means of the immunoSEQ Assay, a bias-controlled multiplex PCR. The study's processing was this. The number of nucleated cells in each sample was estimated from the amplification of reference gene primers within the assay. To quantify the absolute abundance of each unique TCRbeta CDR3 rearrangement, sequence reads were collapsed and filtered. For each sample, productive Simpson clonality was calculated as the square root of Simpson's diversity index over productive rearrangements. This is the immuneACCESS table as TCRdb keeps it, with only in-frame sequences that have V and J called. A part of the clones is gone; compared with another copy, unresolved V genes explain less than half, and the rest is unexplained. V and J calls and clone size come straight from that table; D and trimming were deduced from the DNA. The sample yields over 45,000 clones; approximately 82% were counted once. Around 4.9% of the sample belongs to the ten largest clones.

The sequence derives from a human donor in a cohort sampled during active COVID-19. Sequenced material: peripheral blood. The V and J genes are TRBV15 and TRBJ1-5; the D gene cannot be named for sure. The CDR3 reads CATSTGGGLQPQHF. The nucleotide sequence is given as TGTGCCACCAGCACTGGTGGCGGGTTGCAGCCCCAGCATTTT.